These T cell receptor beta chains were read from a single sample in a study of blood T cell repertoires in COVID-19. Some clones are missing from TCRdb's copy, which holds only in-frame ones; the method was immunoSEQ multiplex PCR. Seen here are some 220,000 clones, 85% observed once, and the top ten hold over 5.5%. The sample consisted of peripheral blood. These TCRs come from a woman aged 60-75 years with active or convalescent COVID-19. Each CDR3 is given with its conserved first and last residue. A D gene is named only where the DNA matches it firmly.

D gene	V gene	J gene	CDR3 protein
-	TRBV18	TRBJ1-1	CASSPLRGHEAFF
TRBD1	TRBV19	TRBJ2-6	CASSIQGAVGANVLTF
-	TRBV30	TRBJ2-1	CAWSKAGNEQFF
TRBD2	TRBV3-1/TRBV3-2	TRBJ2-3	CASSSLTASGGRDTQYF
-	TRBV5-1	TRBJ1-5	CASSFSGPNQPQHF
-	TRBV5-1	TRBJ1-5	CASRGESNQPQHF
TRBD2	TRBV7-2	TRBJ2-3	CASSLILAGGDTQYF
-	TRBV11-2	TRBJ2-3	CASSLVTDTQYF
TRBD1	TRBV18	TRBJ1-2	CASSPDPGGKYGYTF
-	TRBV9	TRBJ2-1	CASSVAPLPDEQFF
TRBD1	TRBV9	TRBJ2-2	CASSFRDRVTGELFF
-	TRBV6-5	TRBJ1-3	CASSYHPLVSGNTIYF
TRBD2	TRBV9	TRBJ2-7	CASSVGASGIYRNEQYF
TRBD2	TRBV6-5	TRBJ2-7	CASSRLAGSGYEQYF
TRBD1	TRBV30	TRBJ1-5	CAWSIGTGTRFNQPQHF
TRBD1	TRBV27	TRBJ2-1	CASGQGSFWVSYNEQFF
TRBD1	TRBV5-1	TRBJ2-3	CASSLGADRATDTQYF
-	TRBV6-1	TRBJ1-6	CASGGTRGFSPLHF
-	TRBV2	TRBJ2-1	CASSGLNNEQFF
-	TRBV3-1/TRBV3-2	TRBJ2-1	CASSSAVGEQFF
TRBD1	TRBV10-3	TRBJ2-3	CAISLGTVPDTQYF
-	TRBV6-6	TRBJ1-6	CASSYSVRDYNSPLHF
-	TRBV4-1	TRBJ1-1	CASSQDGGRATEAFF
-	TRBV2	TRBJ2-5	CASRVWGEETQYF
-	TRBV19	TRBJ1-1	CASTEGQLNTEAFF
-	TRBV28	TRBJ1-2	CASSFLRVYGYTF
-	TRBV2	TRBJ1-2	CASSGAHSGGYTF
TRBD1	TRBV5-6	TRBJ1-1	CASSLAYRGRLDTEAFF
TRBD2	TRBV29-1	TRBJ2-3	CSVRGFSGSGDTQYF
-	TRBV5-4	TRBJ2-1	CASSPDWAGGSEQFF
-	TRBV18	TRBJ1-6	CASSPTDNSPLHF
TRBD1	TRBV5-1	TRBJ1-6	CASSLQTGFGSPLHF
-	TRBV5-4	TRBJ1-4	CASSAGATNEKLFF
-	TRBV7-9	TRBJ1-6	CASSLTSYNSPLHF
-	TRBV7-3	TRBJ2-1	CASSGMGLSSYNEQFF
-	TRBV10-2	TRBJ2-7	CASSEGARLEQYF
TRBD1	TRBV11-3	TRBJ1-2	CASSLPAGGAYGYTF
-	TRBV6-6	TRBJ1-1	CASTTDSLNTEAFF
TRBD1	TRBV5-1	TRBJ2-5	CASSSTGTGLMETQYF
TRBD2	TRBV24-1	TRBJ2-1	CATSDLGGTSGTTHEQFF
-	TRBV30	TRBJ1-3	CAWGAGQIAGNTIYF
TRBD2	TRBV2	TRBJ2-4	CASSGGSSTSGRNIQYF
-	TRBV11-2	TRBJ2-2	CASSPGVGTGELFF
-	TRBV6-5	TRBJ1-1	CASSEGVNTEAFF
-	TRBV5-4	TRBJ2-7	CASSSGLTGAYEQYF
-	TRBV7-2	TRBJ1-6	CASSLNGGNNSPLHF
-	TRBV29-1	TRBJ2-5	CSVPPDGETQYF
TRBD1	TRBV24-1	TRBJ1-2	CATSESGTAYGYTF
TRBD2	TRBV19	TRBJ2-1	CASSIGGLSGAIGNEQFF
-	TRBV5-6	TRBJ2-2	CASSFTGGELFF
-	TRBV11-2	TRBJ1-3	CASSLGRTSSGNTIYF
-	TRBV3-1/TRBV3-2	TRBJ2-1	CASSQDSGAYNEQFF
TRBD2	TRBV4-1	TRBJ2-7	CASSQGLAGEQYF
-	TRBV5-1	TRBJ1-3	CASSSETGLSSGNTIYF
TRBD1	TRBV24-1	TRBJ1-1	CATSDGGGENTEAFF